One TCR beta chain is described in this entry. From germline, CDR1 is DFQATT and CDR2 SNEGSKA (reference sequence). The CDR3 runs to 12 residues. TCRdb re-called the 5' RACE reads, yielding one record per CDR3 amino acid sequence without DNA. The sample includes over 110,000 distinct CDR3 sequences. This entry is derived from a study of monozygotic twins with inflammatory bowel disease. The sample taken for sequencing was blood. The origin of this receptor is a human donor with ulcerative colitis or Crohn's disease, or a healthy co-twin of an affected twin (not recorded which). V gene TRBV20-1 combines with J gene TRBJ1-4; TCRdb selects TRBD1, and the lack of DNA leaves this call unchecked. CDR3 amino acids: CSVRQGNEKLFF.